What follows describes a single TCR beta chain. Its antigen target is currently unknown. It has no much larger one-base neighbor in the sample; base qualities were not kept. This record belongs to a study of T cell responses to AZD1222 COVID-19 vaccine (TCRdb year 2021). For the wider study: AZD1222 recipients whose second dose came at about 4 weeks and those whose second dose came at about 12 weeks were combined into one group, since spike-specific TCR depth and breadth did not differ between the two schedules. Enrollment into the trials was organized by age into subgroups of 18-55, 56-69 and 70-plus years, and those subgroups contained approximately 160, 26 and 62 TCR-sequenced participants, respectively. A total of around 240 trial participants underwent TCR sequencing, of whom roughly 210 had received two doses of AZD1222 and around 25 had received two doses of the MenACWY control vaccine. The paper's findings and limits, for the study overall: Spike-specific TCR breadth and depth rose significantly after two AZD1222 doses compared with day 0 and with MenACWY recipients. The 56-69-year group was small, and its depth increase did not reach significance, likely because of low power. The vaccine-associated CD4 TCRs covered the entire spike protein, and the dominant responses fell in regions 160-218 and 743-854. Nearly half of unique spike-specific TCRs reportedly recognized epitopes outside regions mutated in the B.1.351 and B.1.1.7 variants. Conclusions about previously exposed vaccinees are limited because only five to seven AZD1222 recipients were SARS-CoV-2 seropositive at baseline. Most participants were white British and females outnumbered males, and the authors suggested that clonal diversity may have been underestimated. Because no day 14 peak-response samples were available, the repertoires could be characterized only after the peak T cell response.

The time point tag for this specimen amounts to: baseline before first vaccination. Vaccinee samples came from UK trials COV001 and COV002, including a single-blind randomized controlled phase 2/3 trial of AZD1222 (ChAdOx1 nCoV-19) in healthy adults. For TCRbeta chain sequencing, PBMC samples from trial participants were taken at day 0 and at day 28 after the second dose. The CDR3 regions of human TCRbeta chains were analyzed by immunosequencing. From the authors' description of their analysis: TCRs in the repertoires were compared against a reference library of SARS-CoV-2-specific TCRs that had been generated with the MIRA antigen-specificity platform. Breadth meant the fraction of unique TCRs that were SARS-CoV-2-associated, whereas depth meant the fraction of total T cells that were SARS-CoV-2-associated. Using the MIRA data, each spike-specific TCR was assigned both to the spike region to which the TCR was reactive and to a CD4 or CD8 class. Log10-transformed breadth and depth values were compared by one-way ANOVA with Sidak's multiple comparisons tests. TCRdb provides this immuneACCESS table in a form limited to in-frame rearrangements. Some clones are lacking; in checked studies, under half of them reflect an unresolved V gene, and why the rest are absent is not known. Clonal size and the V and J genes are those of that table, whereas D and trimming came from the DNA. Recorded for this sample are about 95,000 clones; about 88% of them occurred a single time. The top ten clonotypes cover around 3.9% of the sample.

The sequence was collected from an adult in good health. The specimen was peripheral blood, collected on day 0 of AZD1222 vaccination.

The CDR3 here reads CASSLGFLVLDTQYF. The sequence in DNA is TGTGCCAGCAGCTTAGGTTTCCTTGTCTTGGATACGCAGTATTTT. The chain uses TRBV7-2 and TRBJ2-3; the D gene cannot be named for sure. V was cut back by 1 base and J by 6 bases, leaving a gap of 14 bases between them. Measured from the cysteine to the phenylalanine, the CDR3 is 15 residues long. The DNA shown is the 45-base CDR3, in frame from base 1. The germline V gene yields SGHTA for CDR1 and FQGNSA for CDR2.